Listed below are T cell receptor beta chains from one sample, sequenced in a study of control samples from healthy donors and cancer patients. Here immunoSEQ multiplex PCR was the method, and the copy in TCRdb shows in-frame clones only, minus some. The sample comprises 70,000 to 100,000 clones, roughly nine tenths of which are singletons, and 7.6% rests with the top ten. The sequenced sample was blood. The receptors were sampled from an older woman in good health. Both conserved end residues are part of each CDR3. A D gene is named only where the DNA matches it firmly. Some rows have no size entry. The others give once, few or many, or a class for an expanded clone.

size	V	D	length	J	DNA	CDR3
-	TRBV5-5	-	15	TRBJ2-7	TGTGCCAGCAGCTTGGGTTTTGATAACCACTACGAGCAGTACTTC	CASSLGFDNHYEQYF
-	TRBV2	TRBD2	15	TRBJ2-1	TGTGCCAGCAGAAGGGAGGCGGGGGGGAAAAATGAGCAGTTCTTC	CASRREAGGKNEQFF
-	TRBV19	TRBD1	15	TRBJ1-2	TGTGCCAGTAGTATAGAGGGAGGGGGCCTCTATGGCTACACCTTC	CASSIEGGGLYGYTF
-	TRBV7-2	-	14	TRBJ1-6	TGTGCCAGCAGCTTAGGACGGCCTAATTCACCCCTCCACTTT	CASSLGRPNSPLHF
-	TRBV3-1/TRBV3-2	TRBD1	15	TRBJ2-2	TGTGCCAGCAGCCATACAGGGGGCGCCCCCGGGGAGCTGTTTTTT	CASSHTGGAPGELFF
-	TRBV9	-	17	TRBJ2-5	TGTGCCAGCAGCGTACAGACAAATGCAGGGGGGCAAGAGACCCAGTACTTC	CASSVQTNAGGQETQYF
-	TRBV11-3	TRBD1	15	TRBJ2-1	TGTGCCAGCAGCTTAACAGGGGGCATGCTCAGTGAGCAGTTCTTC	CASSLTGGMLSEQFF
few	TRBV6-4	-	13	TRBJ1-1	TGTGCCAGCAGGCCAGGGATTTACACTGAAGCTTTCTTT	CASRPGIYTEAFF
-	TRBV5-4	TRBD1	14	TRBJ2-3	TGTGCCAGCAGCTCGGGACAGCGCACAGATACGCAGTATTTT	CASSSGQRTDTQYF
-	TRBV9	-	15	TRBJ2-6	TGTGCCAGCAGCGTTAGGGGGACTGGGGCCAACGTCCTGACTTTC	CASSVRGTGANVLTF
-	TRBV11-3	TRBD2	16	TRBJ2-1	TGTGCCAGCAGCTCCGTTCTAGCGGGGGGGCACAATGAGCAGTTCTTC	CASSSVLAGGHNEQFF
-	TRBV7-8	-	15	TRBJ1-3	TGTGCCAGCAGCTTTCCAACAGGGCCTGGAAACACCATATATTTT	CASSFPTGPGNTIYF
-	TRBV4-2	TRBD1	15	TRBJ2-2	TGTGCCAGCAGCCTCCGGGACAGGAACACCGGGGAGCTGTTTTTT	CASSLRDRNTGELFF
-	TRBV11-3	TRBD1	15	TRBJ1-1	TGTGCCAGCAGTGGAGGGGGCGCCTCGAACACTGAAGCTTTCTTT	CASSGGGASNTEAFF
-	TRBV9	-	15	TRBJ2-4	TGTGCCAGCAGCGTACACGGACTCTTAGACGACATTCAGTACTTC	CASSVHGLLDDIQYF
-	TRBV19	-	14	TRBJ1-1	TGTGCCAGTAGTATCGCGGGCCGGAACACTGAAGCTTTCTTT	CASSIAGRNTEAFF
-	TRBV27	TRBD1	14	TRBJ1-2	TGTGCCAGCAGTCCCGGGACAGCAAAGTATGGCTACACCTTC	CASSPGTAKYGYTF
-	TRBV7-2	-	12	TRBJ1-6	TGTGCCAGCAGCTTAGTTGCAACAGGGCTCCACTTT	CASSLVATGLHF
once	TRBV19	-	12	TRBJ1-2	TGTGCCAGTAGTAACTTTCGGTATGGCTACACCTTC	CASSNFRYGYTF
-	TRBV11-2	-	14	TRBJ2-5	TGTGCCAGCAGCTTTGGTGGGGTACAAGAGACCCAGTACTTC	CASSFGGVQETQYF